The T cell receptor beta chain described here comes from a study of shared clonotypes between healthy human individuals. For each subset, genomic DNA was distributed in equal portions over several immunoSEQ plates. Authors' data handling: Filtering differed, since immunoSEQ gave only junction sequences and no quality scores. Using immunoSEQ multiplex PCR, the repertoire was profiled, and TCRdb retains in-frame clones only, with some absent. D and trimming were read from the DNA, whereas the V and J calls and clone size are those reported in that table. Of 2,500,000 or so clones listed, 80% to 95% are singletons. The CDR3 runs 15 residues. The germline V gene encodes CDR1 PRHDT and CDR2 FYEKMQ (reference sequence). The J segment lost 3 bases and the V segment lost 5 bases, leaving 8 bases of the junction unmatched. Study-wide results and caveats: Only blood underwent sampling, and tissue repertoires likely differ. Clonotype sharing among donors likely depends on sequencing depth.

With regard to this clone: Its cognate antigen is unknown.

The sample consisted of naive CD4+ T cells from PBMCs. The subset is: CD45RA+ positively selected. This receptor was obtained from a man younger than 35 in good health. Some clones in this sample may be carry-over from other donors' samples. The J gene is TRBJ1-2, the V gene TRBV13, with 8 bases identical to TRBD1. The CDR3 reads CASSLKDRGYYGYTF. In DNA form, the CDR3 reads TGTGCCAGCAGCCTAAAAGACAGGGGATACTATGGCTACACCTTC. Full variable domain (outside the CDR3, taken from reference TRBV13 and TRBJ1-2): AAGVIQSPRHLIKEKRETATLKCYPIPRHDTVYWYQQGPGQDPQFLISFYEKMQSDKGSIPDRFSAQQFSDYHSELNMSSLELGDSALYFCASSLKDRGYYGYTFGSGTRLTVV.